This is a list of T cell receptor beta chains from one sample in a study of blood T cell repertoires in COVID-19. Method: immunoSEQ multiplex PCR; TCRdb's copy keeps in-frame clones and lacks some. The sample records roughly 100,000 clones, roughly 80% being singletons. Source material: peripheral blood. These receptors came from a man between 60 and 70 years old with active or convalescent COVID-19. Each CDR3 is given with its conserved first and last residue. The order of the fields is clone size, D gene, V gene, J gene, CDR3 DNA, CDR3 protein. The D gene is left open where the match is weak. Clone sizes are given selectively: once, few, many, or a class where the clone is expanded.

NA,NA,TRBV20-1,TRBJ1-6,TGCAGTGCTAGTTGGCAGGTTAATTCACCCCTCCACTTT,CSASWQVNSPLHF
NA,TRBD2,TRBV7-9,TRBJ2-1,TGTGCCAGCAGCCCCAGACTAGCGGGAGAATACTACAATGAGCAGTTCTTC,CASSPRLAGEYYNEQFF
NA,NA,TRBV23-1,TRBJ1-5,TGCGCCAGCAGTCAGGGGCAGTCCAATCAGCCCCAGCATTTT,CASSQGQSNQPQHF
many,NA,TRBV5-4,TRBJ1-1,TGTGCCAGCAGACCGGGAATGAACACTGAAGCTTTCTTT,CASRPGMNTEAFF
once,NA,TRBV28,TRBJ1-2,TGTGCCAGCACCCTGGGGGGGGGCATTGGCTACACCTTC,CASTLGGGIGYTF
NA,NA,TRBV19,TRBJ1-5,TGTGCCAGCCTAAAGGGGGGGTTCGGCAATCAGCCCCAGCATTTT,CASLKGGFGNQPQHF
NA,NA,TRBV11-3,TRBJ1-1,TGTGCCAGCACCCGTAGAGCACGCGGTGAAGCTTTCTTT,CASTRRARGEAFF
NA,TRBD2,TRBV5-4,TRBJ2-7,TGTGCCAGCAGCCTTAGCGGGAGGATCCACGAGCAGTACTTC,CASSLSGRIHEQYF
NA,NA,TRBV15,TRBJ2-4,TGTGCCACCAGCAGAGCGACAGTCTTGGGCAAAAACATTCAGTACTTC,CATSRATVLGKNIQYF
few,NA,TRBV2,TRBJ2-2,TGTGCCAGCAGTGCTCAGGGGATGAACGCCGGGGAGCTGTTTTTT,CASSAQGMNAGELFF
NA,TRBD2,TRBV14,TRBJ2-1,TGTGCCAGCAGCCTCCTTGGGGGACTAGCGGGAGGGCCCATTGAGCAGTTCTTC,CASSLLGGLAGGPIEQFF
NA,TRBD2,TRBV29-1,TRBJ2-2,TGCAGCGTTGGCGGGACTAGCGGATCGAACACCGGGGAGCTGTTTTTT,CSVGGTSGSNTGELFF
NA,NA,TRBV27,TRBJ2-7,TGTGCCAGCAGTTTGGGCGGGACCTCCTACGAGCAGTACTTC,CASSLGGTSYEQYF
NA,TRBD2,TRBV6-6,TRBJ2-1,TGTGCCAGCAGTCAAGCGGGGACCTTCTACAATGAGCAGTTCTTC,CASSQAGTFYNEQFF
NA,TRBD1,TRBV5-1,TRBJ2-2,TGCGCCAGCAGCTTTAACCCGGGACAGCAAAACGGGGAGCTGTTTTTT,CASSFNPGQQNGELFF
NA,TRBD1,TRBV11-2,TRBJ2-7,TGTGCCAGCAGCTTAGAACAGGGGGCCAGCGAGCAGTACTTC,CASSLEQGASEQYF